The present entry profiles one T cell receptor beta chain with its context. Its antigen is currently unknown. TCRdb reanalysed the multiplex PCR reads using MiXCR and keeps one entry per CDR3 protein. The data show some 22,000 distinct CDR3 sequences, about 41% seen once. The sample belongs to a study of breast tumors, draining lymph nodes, adjacent tissues. Study-wide results and caveats: Tumor TCR diversity was below lymph nodes but above nontumor tissue. Compared with basal-like, luminal-like tumors shared significantly more repertoire with nontumor tissue. The lymph node origin of tumor T cells was framed as consistent with a hypothesis, not demonstrated.

The germline gives CDR1 SGHAT, CDR2 FQNNGV. This CDR3 has 13 residues. Trimming took off 1 base at V and 6 bases at J, with 7 bases between the two ends. The chain joins TRBV11-2 to TRBJ1-5, with D unresolved. Sequences were obtained from breast tumor tissue. The sequence was collected from a female donor with breast cancer. Some clones in this sample may be carry-over from other donors' samples. The CDR3, as DNA: TGTGCCAGCAGCTTAGCTATGGGTCAGCCCCAGCATTTT. Protein product: CASSLAMGQPQHF.